This TCR beta chain is from a study of T cells in Graves' hyperthyroidism and ophthalmopathy. Study conclusions and caveats: Ophthalmopathy could be told apart from stable hyperthyroidism with a 13 V-J model. Blood shared most expanded thyroid clonotypes above 0.001.

Any symptoms of ophthalmopathy came after the first hyperthyroidism diagnosis, from which the blood sample dates. This clonotype was seen ten or more times. The antigen is not known. Amplified TCR beta CDR3 regions came from RNA transcripts. During a first-round RT-PCR of the TCR CDR3, the HTBI primer set was used. MiXCR was run by TCRdb on the multiplex PCR reads, yielding one entry per CDR3 protein. Counted here are hundreds of thousands of distinct CDR3 sequences, 18% occurring once; the ten biggest clones make up 15% to 20%. V shed 7 bases, J shed 0 bases, and the junction held 11 bases outside the gene matches. This CDR3 has 18 residues. Germline V lookup: CDR1 MNHEY, CDR2 SMNVEV (reference sequence).

This chain links TRBV27 with TRBJ2-2; 10 bases fit TRBD2. The TCR sequence derives from a woman between 50 and 59 years old with Graves' hyperthyroidism that later progressed to Graves' ophthalmopathy. The sequenced material came from blood. Here the CDR3 DNA reads TGTGCCAGCATGACCGGGACTAGCGCTTACTCGAACACCGGGGAGCTGTTTTTT. This encodes CASMTGTSAYSNTGELFF.